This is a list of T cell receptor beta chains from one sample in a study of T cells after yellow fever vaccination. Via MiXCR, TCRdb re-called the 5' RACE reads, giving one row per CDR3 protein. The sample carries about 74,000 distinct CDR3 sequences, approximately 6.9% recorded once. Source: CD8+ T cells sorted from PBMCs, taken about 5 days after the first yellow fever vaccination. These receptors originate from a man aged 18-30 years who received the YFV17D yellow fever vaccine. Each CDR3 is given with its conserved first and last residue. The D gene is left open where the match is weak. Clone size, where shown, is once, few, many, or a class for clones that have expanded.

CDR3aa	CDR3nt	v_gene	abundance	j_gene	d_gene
CASSAPGAEPNYGYTF	TGTGCCAGCAGTGCACCCGGGGCCGAGCCTAACTATGGCTACACCTTC	TRBV7-9	.	TRBJ1-2	.
CASSSETAAGQPQHF	TGTGCCAGCAGTTCAGAAACAGCGGCGGGTCAGCCCCAGCATTTT	TRBV27	.	TRBJ1-5	.
CASSRDIYNSPLHF	TGTGCCAGCAGCCGGGACATTTATAATTCACCCCTCCACTTT	TRBV7-6	few	TRBJ1-6	.
CASRSSYEQYF	TGTGCCAGCCGGAGCAGCTACGAGCAGTACTTC	TRBV2	.	TRBJ2-7	.
CSGRQGVETQYF	TGCAGCGGACGACAGGGAGTTGAGACCCAGTACTTC	TRBV29-1	many	TRBJ2-5	TRBD1
CASSHGSSGELFF	TGTGCCAGCAGCCACGGGAGTTCCGGGGAGCTGTTTTTT	TRBV3-1	.	TRBJ2-2	.
CAICFRLAGGHSYNEQFF	TGTGCCATCTGTTTTAGGCTAGCGGGGGGTCACTCCTACAATGAGCAGTTCTTC	TRBV12-3/TRBV12-4	.	TRBJ2-1	TRBD2
CASSSGRGFSGNEQFF	TGTGCCAGCAGCTCAGGGAGAGGGTTTAGCGGGAATGAGCAGTTCTTC	TRBV7-8	few	TRBJ2-1	TRBD2
CSARVEILGLAEDTQYF	TGCAGTGCTAGAGTAGAAATCTTGGGACTAGCGGAAGATACGCAGTATTTT	TRBV20-1	many	TRBJ2-3	TRBD2
CASTRDRSGYTF	TGTGCCAGCACAAGGGACAGAAGTGGCTACACCTTC	TRBV6-2/TRBV6-3	few	TRBJ1-2	TRBD1
CASTPDRAVPGELFF	TGTGCCAGCACCCCGGACAGGGCGGTTCCCGGGGAGCTGTTTTTT	TRBV12-3/TRBV12-4	many	TRBJ2-2	TRBD1
CASSPAGIYEQYF	TGTGCCAGCTCACCGGCAGGGATCTACGAGCAGTACTTC	TRBV18	many	TRBJ2-7	.
CASSQDRSGTYNEQFF	TGCGCCAGCAGCCAAGATCGATCCGGGACCTACAATGAGCAGTTCTTC	TRBV4-3	few	TRBJ2-1	.
CSAQGRRGGPYNEQFF	TGCAGTGCCCAAGGACGGCGGGGGGGTCCCTACAATGAGCAGTTCTTC	TRBV20-1	.	TRBJ2-1	TRBD2
CASSQGTEETQYF	TGCGCCAGCAGCCAAGGGACAGAAGAGACCCAGTACTTC	TRBV4-3	many	TRBJ2-5	.
CASSLEIRGEAFF	TGTGCCAGCAGTTTAGAGATTCGCGGCGAGGCTTTCTTT	TRBV12-3/TRBV12-4	few	TRBJ1-1	.
CASSPDRGYEKLFF	TGTGCCAGCAGCCCAGACAGGGGATATGAAAAACTGTTTTTT	TRBV3-1	many	TRBJ1-4	TRBD1
CAIGGDSLPGETQYF	TGTGCCATCGGTGGGGATAGTCTACCGGGAGAGACCCAGTACTTC	TRBV10-3	few	TRBJ2-5	.
CASSLLPGQIYGYTF	TGCGCCAGCAGCCTTTTACCGGGACAGATCTATGGCTACACCTTC	TRBV4-1	.	TRBJ1-2	TRBD1
CASSQDLLSGWGRGGANVLTF	TGCGCCAGCAGCCAAGACTTACTCTCGGGCTGGGGTCGAGGGGGGGCCAACGTCCTGACTTTC	TRBV4-1	.	TRBJ2-6	.
CSAREPGGSSPYEQYF	TGCAGTGCTAGAGAACCAGGGGGTTCCTCTCCCTACGAGCAGTACTTC	TRBV20-1	.	TRBJ2-7	TRBD1
CASSTTVYNEQFF	TGTGCCAGCAGTACGACAGTGTACAATGAGCAGTTCTTC	TRBV12-3/TRBV12-4	many	TRBJ2-1	.
CAISEGGELYEQYF	TGTGCCATCAGTGAGGGGGGAGAACTCTACGAGCAGTACTTC	TRBV10-3	many	TRBJ2-7	.
CASSTPVRNTEAFF	TGCGCCAGCAGCACCCCCGTACGGAACACTGAAGCTTTCTTT	TRBV4-1	.	TRBJ1-1	.
CASSPRGNPQETQYF	TGTGCCAGCAGCCCCCGGGGGAACCCTCAAGAGACCCAGTACTTC	TRBV7-9	many	TRBJ2-5	.
CASTRPGLGLDF	TGTGCCAGCACCCGCCCCGGACTGGGGCTTGACTTC	TRBV6-2/TRBV6-3	few	TRBJ2-5	.
CASSYYGTAYNEQFF	TGTGCCAGCAGTTACTACGGGACGGCCTACAATGAGCAGTTCTTC	TRBV6-5	few	TRBJ2-1	.
CASSLWAGNTEAFF	TGTGCCAGCAGTTTATGGGCGGGGAACACTGAAGCTTTCTTT	TRBV27	.	TRBJ1-1	.
CATSRSRGVQMFF	TGTGCCACCAGCAGATCCCGGGGGGTGCAGATGTTTTTT	TRBV15	.	TRBJ1-4	.
CASSGLEGLDGYTF	TGCGCCAGCAGTGGCCTGGAGGGGCTTGACGGCTACACCTTC	TRBV10-2	.	TRBJ1-2	.
CASSELAGGYTDTQYF	TGCGCCAGCAGTGAACTAGCGGGGGGATACACAGATACGCAGTATTTT	TRBV10-2	many	TRBJ2-3	TRBD2
CASSLVQGVHEQYF	TGTGCCAGCAGCTTGGTACAGGGCGTCCACGAGCAGTACTTC	TRBV5-4	few	TRBJ2-7	.
CASSPGQGSYNEQFF	TGTGCCAGCAGCCCGGGACAGGGTTCCTACAATGAGCAGTTCTTC	TRBV12-3/TRBV12-4	many	TRBJ2-1	TRBD1
CASSQDGGSEAFF	TGCGCCAGCAGCCAAGATGGAGGATCTGAAGCTTTCTTT	TRBV4-3	few	TRBJ1-1	.
CASSLGLAGGSQFF	TGCGCCAGCAGCTTGGGACTAGCGGGGGGGTCGCAGTTCTTC	TRBV5-1	few	TRBJ2-1	TRBD2
CASSQGNNEQFF	TGTGCCAGCAGCCAAGGGAACAATGAGCAGTTCTTC	TRBV3-1	many	TRBJ2-1	.
CASSLGPSLQETQYF	TGTGCCAGCAGCTTGGGACCAAGTTTACAAGAGACCCAGTACTTC	TRBV7-2	.	TRBJ2-5	.